One and the same sample provided the 30 T cell receptor beta chains below, sequenced in a study of early T cells in non-severe SARS-CoV-2 infection. Each CDR3 protein is one row after TCRdb ran MiXCR on the 5' RACE reads. The sample carries more than 20,000 distinct CDR3 sequences, roughly 4% recorded once. Sequences were obtained from whole blood. These receptors all come from an adult who was a healthcare worker with PCR-confirmed SARS-CoV-2 infection or an uninfected control (not recorded which).

The sample holds many counts of this clonotype. The CDR3 here is CASNPGRRGGYF. DNA for the CDR3: TGTGCCAGCAACCCCGGGAGGAGGGGTGGGTACTTC. This rearrangement joins TRBV2 to TRBJ2-7, with 7 bases fitting TRBD2. The junction had 12 bases not matched to a gene; V was cut back by 7 bases and J by 12 bases. The germline V gene encodes CDR1 SNHLY and CDR2 FYNNEI. The CDR3 extends over 12 amino acids.

In this sample, this clonotype turned up many times. CDR3 residues: CASSLDGQNYEQYF. CDR3 DNA sequence: TGCGCCAGCAGCTTGGACGGCCAAAACTACGAGCAGTACTTC. The V call is TRBV5-1, the J call TRBJ2-7; no firm D call. Trimming took off 0 bases at V and 3 bases at J, with 10 bases between the two ends. Germline CDR1 and CDR2: SGHRS and YFSETQ. The CDR3 runs 14 residues. The full variable domain, with the rest looked up from reference TRBV5-1 and TRBJ2-7, is KAGVTQTPRYLIKTRGQQVTLSCSPISGHRSVSWYQQTPGQGLQFLFEYFSETQRNKGNFPGRFSGRQFSNSRSEMNVSTLELGDSALYLCASSLDGQNYEQYFGPGTRLTVT.

The chain recombines TRBV7-9 with TRBJ2-1; possibly TRBD1 for D (7 bases). The CDR3 runs to 17 residues. Trimming removed 7 bases from V and 7 bases from J, with 26 bases in between. The germline gives CDR1 SEHNR, CDR2 FQNEAQ (reference sequence). The chain's CDR3 is CASTYYQRSSGGNEQFF. In DNA form, the CDR3 reads TGTGCCAGCACCTACTACCAGCGGAGCTCAGGGGGGAATGAGCAGTTCTTC.

This clonotype has just a few counts. The genes are TRBV5-1 and TRBJ2-7; D is tentatively TRBD1 or TRBD2 (5 bases each). The CDR3 is 15 amino acids. V shed 4 bases and J shed 0 bases, with 14 bases lying between them. The germline V gene has CDR1 SGHRS and CDR2 YFSETQ. CDR3 region: CASSPTGTPSYEQYF. CDR3 bases: TGCGCCAGCAGCCCAACCGGGACGCCCTCCTACGAGCAGTACTTC.

The table lists this clonotype with many counts. The chain joins TRBV5-1 to TRBJ1-5; D is unresolved. CDR3 size: 16 residues. The germline V gene encodes CDR1 SGHRS and CDR2 YFSETQ. V lost 0 bases and J 1 base, leaving 11 bases between the germline ends. The CDR3 region has the DNA TGCGCCAGCAGCTTGGGGATCCGGGAGAGCAATCAGCCCCAGCATTTT. Its protein product is CASSLGIRESNQPQHF.

This clonotype was seen many times. The CDR3 loop reads CASTQDRLYGYTF. In DNA form, the CDR3 reads TGTGCCAGTACCCAGGACAGGTTGTATGGCTACACCTTC. V usage is TRBV19 and J usage is TRBJ1-2, with 7 bases matching TRBD1. Trimming cost V 7 bases and J 5 bases; bases outside gene matches: 7. Germline CDR1 is LNHDA and CDR2 is SQIVND (reference sequence). The CDR3 totals 13 residues.

This clonotype showed up many times. The V gene is TRBV27, the J gene TRBJ1-1; D is unclear. Per the germline V gene, CDR1 is MNHEY and CDR2 is SMNVEV (reference sequence). V lost 3 bases to trimming and J lost 1 base, with 6 bases between them. The CDR3 runs 13 residues. The CDR3 DNA sequence: TGTGCCAGCAGTTTGGTAAGGAACACTGAAGCTTTCTTT. Translation gives CASSLVRNTEAFF.

The chain uses TRBV7-2 and TRBJ2-2; D ambiguous. Germline values: CDR1 SGHTA, CDR2 FQGNSA. The CDR3 length is 15 residues. The V end lost 5 bases, the J end lost 2 bases, and 12 bases lay between the germline ends. The CDR3 sequence: CASSVSPRNTGELFF. The CDR3 DNA reads TGTGCCAGCAGCGTATCCCCTAGAAACACCGGGGAGCTGTTTTTT.

This clonotype was found many times. This chain links TRBV6-1 with TRBJ2-3, with D possibly matching TRBD2 (6 bases). Deletions cut 0 bases from V and 1 base from J, with 11 bases between. The V gene's germline CDR1 is MNHNS and CDR2 SASEGT. This CDR3 comprises 16 residues. CDR3 sequence: CASSEAGRFRTDTQYF. The DNA for the CDR3 is TGTGCCAGCAGTGAAGCTGGGAGGTTCCGCACAGATACGCAGTATTTT.

This clonotype has ten or more counts. The CDR3 sequence: CAWADGRVYSNQPQHF. CDR3 sequence (DNA): TGTGCCTGGGCGGACGGTCGAGTTTATAGCAATCAGCCCCAGCATTTT. The chain is built from TRBV30 and TRBJ1-5; D gene ambiguous. Trimming left V 5 bases short and J 0 bases short, with 17 bases between. The CDR3 sequence is 16 residues long. CDR1 and CDR2 (germline): GTSNPN, SVGIG (reference sequence).

This clonotype was found many times. This chain joins TRBV20-1 and TRBJ1-3, with D possibly being TRBD1 (6 bases). The CDR3 covers 15 residues. With 6 bases removed from V and 0 bases from J, the gap between germline ends came to 15 bases. Germline CDR1 and CDR2: DFQATT and SNEGSKA (reference sequence). The DNA for the CDR3 is TGCAGTGCGCCGGACAGCGCTAGCTCTGGAAACACCATATATTTT. It specifies CSAPDSASSGNTIYF.

This clonotype was found a few times. V usage is TRBV28 and J usage is TRBJ2-1; TRBD2 matches at 11 bases. The V gene's germline CDR1 is MDHEN and CDR2 SYDVKM. J gave up 9 bases and V 6 bases, and 7 bases lay outside the gene matches. The CDR3 runs 14 residues. DNA of the CDR3: TGTGCCAGCAGCTTAGCGGGAGGGCCGAGTGAGCAGTTCTTC. Translated: CASSLAGGPSEQFF.

This clonotype was seen only a few times. The V call is TRBV13, the J call TRBJ2-3; 12 nucleotides match TRBD2. Germline-derived CDR1 and CDR2 are PRHDT and FYEKMQ (reference sequence). The CDR3 is 17 residues long. With V trimmed by 0 bases and J by 4 bases, 5 bases remained unmatched. CDR3 amino acids: CASSLGQTSGRADTQYF. The CDR3 DNA follows: TGTGCCAGCAGCTTAGGACAGACTAGCGGGAGAGCAGATACGCAGTATTTT.

Many counts were recorded for this clonotype. This chain links TRBV9 with TRBJ2-2; D call uncertain. Germline-derived CDR1 and CDR2 are SGDLS and YYNGEE. CDR3 length: 14 amino acids. Trimming took 4 bases from V and 0 from J, leaving 7 bases between them. CDR3 loop: CASSLDSNTGELFF. The DNA of the CDR3 is TGTGCCAGCAGCTTGGATTCGAACACCGGGGAGCTGTTTTTT.

This rearrangement joins TRBV6-6 to TRBJ2-7, with a possible D match to TRBD2 (7 bases). From germline, CDR1 is MNHNY and CDR2 SVGAGI (reference sequence). V lost 7 bases, J lost 5 bases, and 18 bases lay in between. This CDR3 is built from 14 residues. CDR3 bases: TGTGCCAGCAAGGGGGGAGGGCAGGGGAACGAGCAGTACTTC. Its protein is CASKGGGQGNEQYF.

The chain uses TRBV3-1 and TRBJ2-5; no firm D call. The V gene lost 0 bases and the J gene lost 5 bases, with 7 bases spanning the gap. The CDR3 consists of 13 residues. Germline V gene data show CDR1 as LGHDT and CDR2 as YNNKEL (reference sequence). CDR3 bases: TGTGCCAGCAGCCAAGATAGAAGGGAGACCCAGTACTTC. Encoded protein: CASSQDRRETQYF.

The gene calls are TRBV18 and TRBJ2-1; the D gene is possibly TRBD1 (6 bases). Germline CDR1 reads KGHSH; CDR2 reads LQKENI. CDR3 size: 15 residues. V was cut by 6 bases and J by 2 bases, with 14 bases left in between. CDR3 amino acids: CASSPRGGPYNEQFF. The CDR3 DNA reads as TGTGCCAGCTCCCCCAGGGGCGGCCCCTACAATGAGCAGTTCTTC.

In this sample, this clonotype turned up many times. The V and J genes are TRBV10-3 and TRBJ2-1; TRBD2 matches 7 bases. Germline V gene sequence: CDR1 ENHRY, CDR2 SYGVKD. With V trimmed by 5 bases and J by 6 bases, 13 bases remained unmatched. This CDR3 comprises 16 residues. As DNA, the CDR3 is TGTGCCATCAGTCTTCTAGCGGAGGGGAGTGTCAATGAGCAGTTCTTC. It specifies CAISLLAEGSVNEQFF.

This clonotype was counted at least ten times. The J gene is TRBJ2-1, the V gene TRBV18; 9 nucleotides agree with TRBD1. The CDR3 is made up of 16 amino acids. Trimming removed 0 bases from V and 10 bases from J; junction bases left unmatched: 10. Per the germline V gene, CDR1 is KGHSH and CDR2 is LQKENI. In nucleotides, the CDR3 is TGTGCCAGCTCACCACCTGTGACAGGGGGTCTAAGCGAGCAGTTCTTC. This sequence encodes CASSPPVTGGLSEQFF.

This clonotype was detected ten times or more. This chain joins TRBV7-2 and TRBJ2-1; 8 bases fit TRBD2. The CDR3 is 16 residues long. Germline loops: CDR1 SGHTA, CDR2 FQGNSA. Losses at the gene ends were 1 base for V and 2 bases for J; bases not matched to a gene: 4. The CDR3 DNA is TGTGCCAGCAGCTTAGTAGCGGGGCGAGCCTACAATGAGCAGTTCTTC. Its translation is CASSLVAGRAYNEQFF.

This clonotype was seen many times. This chain uses TRBV19 with TRBJ1-2, with a weak D call TRBD1 (6 bases). Trimming pared 7 bases from V and 4 bases from J, leaving 10 bases between. The CDR3 loop spans 12 amino acids. From germline, CDR1 is LNHDA and CDR2 SQIVND (reference sequence). CDR3 sequence (DNA): TGTGCCAGTACCATGGACAGCTATGGCTACACCTTC. Amino acids: CASTMDSYGYTF.

This clonotype was counted at least ten times. The chain couples TRBV11-3 to TRBJ1-1, with D tentatively TRBD1 (6 bases). Germline V gene lookup returns CDR1 SGHNT and CDR2 YENEEA. Trimming pared 0 bases from V and 4 bases from J, leaving 9 bases between. This CDR3 is 14 amino acids long. The CDR3: CASSLDGGGTEAFF. CDR3 nucleotide sequence: TGTGCCAGCAGCTTAGATGGGGGCGGCACTGAAGCTTTCTTT.

Many counts were recorded for this clonotype. V usage is TRBV28 and J usage is TRBJ2-5; tentative D call: TRBD2 (5 bases). The ends were cut back, 6 bases at V and 4 bases at J, with 12 bases in the middle. Germline V gene data show CDR1 as MDHEN and CDR2 as SYDVKM. The CDR3 has 13 residues. CDR3 residues: CASRTTRGETQYF. The CDR3 DNA sequence: TGTGCCAGCAGAACTACACGGGGAGAGACCCAGTACTTC.

This clonotype has just a few counts. The chain combines TRBV28 with TRBJ2-1; D might be TRBD2 (5 bases). Germline values: CDR1 MDHEN, CDR2 SYDVKM. This CDR3 has 13 residues. V lost 5 bases and J 9 bases, leaving 14 bases between the germline ends. The DNA for the CDR3 is TGTGCCAGCAGTCCGCCCCCGGGAATTGAGCAGTTCTTC. It specifies CASSPPPGIEQFF.

Many counts were recorded for this clonotype. The chain is built from TRBV20-1 and TRBJ2-3, with D uncertain. Germline CDR1 is DFQATT and CDR2 is SNEGSKA (reference sequence). CDR3 length: 14 amino acids. V was trimmed by 3 bases and J by 6 bases, leaving 16 bases between them. In DNA form, the CDR3 reads TGCAGTGCTAGCCCTCCTTGGTTGGGCGATACGCAGTATTTT. This gives the protein CSASPPWLGDTQYF.

This clonotype was counted ten times or more. The chain joins TRBV20-1 to TRBJ1-1; 11 bases line up with TRBD1. The junction had 6 bases not matched to a gene; V was cut back by 8 bases and J by 4 bases. CDR1 is DFQATT, CDR2 SNEGSKA, per germline (reference sequence). The CDR3 contains 13 residues. DNA of the CDR3: TGCAGTCCGGGGACAGGGGGAGCCACTGAAGCTTTCTTT. Translated: CSPGTGGATEAFF.

There are many counts of this clonotype. The rearrangement joins TRBV7-9 to TRBJ2-7, with D unclear. The ends were cut back, 3 bases at V and 3 bases at J, with 3 bases in the middle. Germline V gives CDR1 SEHNR, CDR2 FQNEAQ (reference sequence). This CDR3 is 11 amino acids long. The CDR3 is CASSFSYEQYF. The CDR3 DNA reads as TGTGCCAGCAGCTTTAGCTACGAGCAGTACTTC.

At least ten counts were recorded for this clonotype. Here the CDR3 DNA reads TGTGCCAGCAGCTACAAGGACAGGTCTCAAGAGACCCAGTACTTC. It codes for CASSYKDRSQETQYF. The chain recombines TRBV21-1 with TRBJ2-5; the table's D call, TRBD1, was not checked against the DNA. TRBV21-1 is tagged as a pseudogene. The CDR3 is 15 residues long.

The chain couples TRBV11-2 to TRBJ2-5; D not certain. V dropped 6 bases and J dropped 7 bases, with 18 bases sitting between them. Germline V gene data show CDR1 as SGHAT and CDR2 as FQNNGV. The CDR3 runs 14 residues. The DNA of the CDR3 is TGTGCCAGCAGTCGAGGACCCCCCCCAGGGACCCAGTACTTC. It specifies CASSRGPPPGTQYF.

This clonotype was counted ten times or more. The CDR3: CAWSVRRIEQFF. The CDR3 DNA is TGTGCCTGGAGTGTACGGCGTATTGAGCAGTTCTTC. J is TRBJ2-1 and V is TRBV30; D call uncertain. Germline V gene sequence: CDR1 GTSNPN, CDR2 SVGIG (reference sequence). The CDR3 extends over 12 amino acids. With 0 bases removed from V and 9 bases from J, the gap between germline ends came to 9 bases.